The clone carrying this T cell receptor beta chain has more than one count but fewer than ten. The data derive from a study of patients and donors after allogeneic stem cell transplantation. Using its own MiXCR run on the RT-PCR reads, TCRdb lists one record per CDR3 protein. The sample carries about 40,000 distinct CDR3 sequences, roughly 30% recorded once. V was pared by 5 bases and J by 6 bases, with 16 bases between. The CDR3 totals 14 residues. Germline V CDR1 and CDR2: LNHDA, SQIVND (reference sequence). This chain links TRBV19 with TRBJ1-1; D remains ambiguous. Sequenced material: blood, either unsorted or a sorted T cell fraction (not recorded which). The origin of this receptor is a human donor who was either an allogeneic HSCT recipient or a stem cell or donor lymphocyte infusion donor (not recorded which). It is not recorded whose cells these are; they may come from a transplant donor. CDR3 sequence: CASSPLSSGAEAFF. In DNA form, the CDR3 reads TGTGCCAGTAGTCCTCTCTCTTCTGGCGCTGAAGCTTTCTTT.